These 28 T cell receptor gamma chains were all obtained from the same sample, sequenced in a study of gamma-delta T cells after stem cell transplantation. TCRdb re-called clones from the RT-PCR reads using CATT. The sample records around 5,000 gamma-chain clones, about 20% being singletons. The sample was gamma-delta T cells. These receptors were taken from a human donor. It is not recorded whose cells these are; they may come from a transplant donor.

Of note for this clone: This CDR3 is also generated by other DNA sequences in the sample. The rearrangement links TRGV9 to TRGJ1 or TRGJ2. Germline V lookup: CDR1 GITISATS, CDR2 ISYDGTV (reference sequence). V lost 0 bases and J lost 0; bases outside the gene matches: 2. The CDR3 contains 14 residues. The CDR3 spells CALWEVKNYYKKLF. In nucleotides, the CDR3 is TGTGCCTTGTGGGAGGTGAAGAATTATTATAAGAAACTCTTT.

This clone showed up just a few times. The same CDR3 arises from other DNA sequences in this sample as well. The genes are TRGV9 and TRGJP1. This CDR3 region has 16 residues. V lost 0 bases to trimming and J lost 0 bases; unmatched junction nucleotides: 4. Germline V gene sequence: CDR1 GITISATS, CDR2 ISYDGTV (reference sequence). CDR3: CALWEVKYTTGWFKIF. The DNA of the CDR3 is TGTGCCTTGTGGGAGGTGAAGTATACCACTGGTTGGTTCAAGATATTT.

This clone has more than one count but fewer than ten. This chain connects TRGV8 to TRGJ1 or TRGJ2. The germline gives CDR1 VENAVY, CDR2 YDSYNSRV. The CDR3 is 14 residues long. V trimming: 2 bases; J trimming: 0 bases; junction bases outside the gene matches: 4. The CDR3 nucleotides are TGTGCCACCTGGGATACATCGAATTATTATAAGAAACTCTTT. Protein product: CATWDTSNYYKKLF.

This clone was observed a handful of times. The V and J genes are TRGV2 and TRGJ1 or TRGJ2. Germline CDR1 and CDR2: EGSNGY and YDSYNSKV. V lost 2 bases and J lost 8; bases outside the gene matches: 6. CDR3 size: 12 residues. CDR3 amino acids: CATWDEGHKKLF. The CDR3 DNA is TGTGCCACCTGGGACGAAGGCCATAAGAAACTCTTT.

About this clone itself: A much larger clone sits a single nucleotide away, making a read error possible. The chain couples TRGV9 to TRGJ1 or TRGJ2. Germline V CDR1 and CDR2: GITISATS, ISYDGTV (reference sequence). The CDR3 has 13 residues. This chain's CDR3 is CALWEVNNYKKLF. DNA for the CDR3: TGTGCCTTGTGGGAGGTGAATAATTATAAGAAACTCTTT.

The genes are TRGV2 and TRGJ1 or TRGJ2. Germline V CDR1 and CDR2: EGSNGY, YDSYNSKV. Trimming cost V 0 bases and J 3 bases; bases outside gene matches: 5. CDR3 length: 14 residues. CDR3 region: CATWDGLPYYKKLF. Here the CDR3 DNA reads TGTGCCACCTGGGACGGGCTTCCTTATTATAAGAAACTCTTT.

The chain links TRGV3 to TRGJ1 or TRGJ2. Germline loops: CDR1 VTNTFY, CDR2 YDVSTARD (reference sequence). The CDR3 totals 20 residues. V lost 0 bases, J lost 3 bases, and 23 bases stayed unmatched. The CDR3 loop reads CATWDRLKSPLAPIYYKKLF. CDR3 nucleotide sequence: TGTGCCACCTGGGACAGGCTAAAATCCCCGCTGGCTCCCATTTATTATAAGAAACTCTTT.

The CDR3 DNA reads TGTGCCACCTGGGACGGCCGACATAGGGGGCATTATTATAAGAAACTCTTT. Amino acids: CATWDGRHRGHYYKKLF. The rearrangement links TRGV2 to TRGJ1 or TRGJ2. Per the germline V gene, CDR1 is EGSNGY and CDR2 is YDSYNSKV. After removal of 1 base from V and 2 bases from J, the junction contained 14 bases not matched to a gene. This CDR3 has 17 residues.

About this clone: This could be a read error, since a much larger clone is one nucleotide away. The J gene is TRGJP, the V gene TRGV9. V lost 4 bases, J lost 4 bases, and 1 base stayed unmatched. CDR1 GITISATS and CDR2 ISYDGTV come from the germline V gene (reference sequence). This CDR3 is built from 15 residues. CDR3: CALWDQELGKKIKVF. The CDR3 nucleotides read TGTGCCTTGTGGGATCAAGAGTTGGGCAAAAAAATCAAGGTATTT.

This clone was recorded a few times. Other DNA sequences in the sample encode the same CDR3. V is TRGV9 and J is TRGJP. In germline, CDR1 is GITISATS, CDR2 ISYDGTV (reference sequence). V lost 1 base, J lost 2 bases, and 2 bases stayed unmatched. This CDR3 spans 17 amino acids. The CDR3 DNA sequence: TGTGCCTTGTGGGAGGTCAGGCAAGAGTTGGGCAAAAAAATCAAGGTATTT. Residues: CALWEVRQELGKKIKVF.

This clone was counted between two and nine times. This sequence joins TRGV8 and TRGJP2. The CDR3 has 15 amino acids. Germline-derived CDR1 and CDR2 are VENAVY and YDSYNSRV. J gave up 0 bases and V 2 bases, and 3 bases lay outside the gene matches. Written as DNA, the CDR3 is TGTGCCACCTGGGATATCCATAGTAGTGATTGGATCAAGACGTTT. Translated: CATWDIHSSDWIKTF.

The CDR3 bases are TGTGCCACCTGGGACAGGCAGGATTGGATCAAGACGTTT. It codes for CATWDRQDWIKTF. The rearrangement uses TRGV3 and TRGJP2. Germline V gene lookup returns CDR1 VTNTFY and CDR2 YDVSTARD (reference sequence). The trim removed 0 bases at V and 8 bases at J, leaving 3 bases unmatched. The CDR3 spans 13 residues.

This clone was detected a few times. The chain is built from TRGV2 and TRGJ1 or TRGJ2. Germline CDR1 EGSNGY, CDR2 YDSYNSKV. The CDR3 is 13 amino acids. V shed 3 bases, J shed 4 bases, and the junction held 6 bases outside the gene matches. The CDR3 here is CATWDPPYYKKLF. The CDR3 DNA reads TGTGCCACCTGGGACCCCCCCTATTATAAGAAACTCTTT.

V gene TRGV8 combines with J gene TRGJ1 or TRGJ2. CDR1 VENAVY and CDR2 YDSYNSRV come from the germline V gene. Trimming cost V 0 bases and J 5 bases; bases outside gene matches: 4. This CDR3 has 13 residues. The CDR3 is CATWDRSHYKKLF. DNA for the CDR3: TGTGCCACCTGGGATAGGAGTCATTATAAGAAACTCTTT.

On this clone itself: A junction end diverges from the germline sequence, so it may reflect a read error. The V gene is TRGV2, the J gene TRGJP2. The CDR3 extends over 15 amino acids. CDR1 and CDR2 (germline): EGSNGY, YDSYNSKV. DNA for the CDR3: TGTGCCAACTGGGAATGGACGAGTAGTGATTGGATCAAGACGTTT. It encodes CANWEWTSSDWIKTF.

The CDR3 nucleotides read TGTGCCTTGTGGGAGGTGCGGGAGTTGGGCAAAAAAATCAAGATATTT. Residues: CALWEVRELGKKIKIF. The chain has TRGV9 and TRGJP. The last part of the DNA fits TRGJP1 better; the J call may be wrong. The V gene's germline CDR1 is GITISATS and CDR2 ISYDGTV (reference sequence). The CDR3 has 16 amino acids.

V gene TRGV3 combines with J gene TRGJP2. CDR1 and CDR2 from the germline V gene are VTNTFY and YDVSTARD (reference sequence). There are 13 residues in the CDR3. V was pared by 4 bases and J by 3 bases, with 2 bases of the junction left unmatched. The CDR3 sequence: CATWERSDWIKTF. In DNA, the CDR3 is TGTGCCACCTGGGAACGTAGTGATTGGATCAAGACGTTT.

A few counts support this clone. J is TRGJ1 or TRGJ2 and V is TRGV3. This CDR3 has 16 residues. V shed 1 base and J 3 bases; nucleotides not matched to a gene: 12. Per germline, CDR1 VTNTFY and CDR2 YDVSTARD (reference sequence). The CDR3 DNA reads as TGTGCCACCTGGGACAGCCCCTTAGAGCTTTATTATAAGAAACTCTTT. It encodes CATWDSPLELYYKKLF.

The chain has TRGV9 and TRGJ1 or TRGJ2. CDR1 is GITISATS and CDR2 is ISYDGTV in the germline V gene (reference sequence). The CDR3 is 14 residues long. V lost 0 bases, J lost 5 bases, and 7 bases stayed unmatched. The CDR3 sequence: CALWEVHIHYKKLF. CDR3 DNA: TGTGCCTTGTGGGAGGTGCATATACATTATAAGAAACTCTTT.

The chain uses TRGV2 and TRGJ1 or TRGJ2. The germline gives CDR1 EGSNGY, CDR2 YDSYNSKV. The CDR3 consists of 11 residues. The J segment lost 11 bases and the V segment lost 0 bases, leaving 4 bases of the junction unmatched. The CDR3 bases are TGTGCCACCTGGGACGGGATCGAGAAACTCTTT. This encodes CATWDGIEKLF.

The V and J genes are TRGV9 and TRGJP. V gave up 2 bases and J gave up 4 bases; unmatched junction bases: 5. The CDR3 loop spans 17 amino acids. CDR1 GITISATS and CDR2 ISYDGTV come from the germline V gene (reference sequence). The CDR3 DNA reads TGTGCCTTGTGGGAGGACACCCAAGAGTTGGGCAAAAAAATCAAGGTATTT. This sequence encodes CALWEDTQELGKKIKVF.

The table lists this clone with a few counts. The chain couples TRGV8 to TRGJP1. V lost 0 bases and J lost 4; bases outside the gene matches: 5. From germline, CDR1 is VENAVY and CDR2 YDSYNSRV. This CDR3 has 15 amino acids. The CDR3 loop is CATWDRRSTGWFKIF. The CDR3 DNA sequence: TGTGCCACCTGGGATAGGCGGAGCACTGGTTGGTTCAAGATATTT.

A few counts support this clone. This CDR3 is CATWGSYKKLF. The DNA for the CDR3 is TGTGCCACCTGGGGCTCGTATAAGAAACTCTTT. The chain couples TRGV5 to TRGJ1 or TRGJ2. The CDR3 is 11 amino acids. The ends lost 5 bases at V and 7 bases at J; junction bases unmatched: 5. Germline V lookup: CDR1 VINAFY, CDR2 YDVSNSKD.

The gene calls are TRGV3 and TRGJ1 or TRGJ2. CDR3 length equals 15 residues. V gave up 0 bases and J gave up 4 bases; unmatched junction bases: 9. Germline lookup yields CDR1 VTNTFY and CDR2 YDVSTARD (reference sequence). CDR3 sequence (DNA): TGTGCCACCTGGGACAGGCCCGGGTGCTATTATAAGAAACTCTTT. Translation: CATWDRPGCYYKKLF.

Only a few counts were recorded for this clone. The chain couples TRGV9 to TRGJ1 or TRGJ2. This CDR3 spans 15 amino acids. The V gene's germline CDR1 is GITISATS and CDR2 ISYDGTV (reference sequence). V shed 5 bases and J 3 bases; nucleotides not matched to a gene: 13. The CDR3 sequence: CALWVASTFYYKKLF. In nucleotides, the CDR3 is TGTGCCTTGTGGGTGGCCTCTACCTTTTATTATAAGAAACTCTTT.

A word on this clone: The sample holds other DNA sequences that translate to the same CDR3. The chain uses TRGV2 and TRGJ1 or TRGJ2. The CDR3 extends over 13 amino acids. Germline CDR1 and CDR2: EGSNGY and YDSYNSKV. Losses at the gene ends were 0 bases for V and 3 bases for J; bases not matched to a gene: 2. The CDR3 nucleotides read TGTGCCACCTGGGACGGGGCTTATTATAAGAAACTCTTT. This gives the protein CATWDGAYYKKLF.

This rearrangement joins TRGV8 to TRGJ1 or TRGJ2. The CDR3 is 16 amino acids. From germline, CDR1 is VENAVY and CDR2 YDSYNSRV. Trimming at V came to 0 bases and at J to 2 bases, leaving 10 bases not matched to a gene. The CDR3 sequence is CATWDRRGGDYYKKLF. As DNA, the CDR3 is TGTGCCACCTGGGATAGGCGGGGCGGAGATTATTATAAGAAACTCTTT.

The sample holds a few counts of this clone. The chain employs TRGV9 and TRGJ1 or TRGJ2. This CDR3 is built from 10 residues. Germline loops: CDR1 GITISATS, CDR2 ISYDGTV (reference sequence). V trimming: 0 bases; J trimming: 14 bases; junction bases outside the gene matches: 4. The CDR3 is CALWEVMELF. The CDR3 DNA reads TGTGCCTTGTGGGAGGTGATGGAACTCTTT.